Detailed here is one T cell receptor (beta chain). No antigen is known for it. The record originates from a study of T cell responses to AZD1222 COVID-19 vaccine. Notes on the study in general: CD4 TCRs associated with vaccination spanned spike, dominating at 160-218 and 743-854. Breadth and depth of Spike-specific TCRs rose after two AZD1222 doses.

The CDR3 sequence is 12 residues long. V lost 10 bases to trimming and J lost 5 bases; unmatched junction nucleotides: 7. Germline-derived CDR1 and CDR2 are ENHRY and SYGVKD. This table comes from immunoSEQ multiplex PCR, and its TCRdb copy is limited to in-frame clones, with some not included. The repertoire consists of 110,000 to 150,000 clones, with 85% to 95% occurring once and the leading ten covering approximately 12%. The chain uses TRBV10-3 and TRBJ2-7; 8 bases agree with TRBD1. The TCR originated in an adult who had recovered from COVID-19. Sample: peripheral blood, taken after recovery from COVID-19. The CDR3 DNA follows: TGTGCCACGACAGGGGAGATCAACGAGCAGTACTTC. Translated: CATTGEINEQYF.